This T cell receptor beta chain was identified in a study of T cell changes during pregnancy in multiple sclerosis. Measured with immunoSEQ multiplex PCR; TCRdb has only the in-frame clones, and not every one. The sample shows approximately 74,000 clones, approximately 92% of them seen only once. The specimen was peripheral blood, collected before pregnancy. This receptor was obtained from a female donor with multiple sclerosis, enrolled in a pregnancy study.

In DNA, the CDR3 is TGTGCCAGCACACTTCTAACTAGCGGGAGGGCAGATACGCAGTATTTT. Its translation is CASTLLTSGRADTQYF. The rearrangement uses TRBV27 and TRBJ2-3, with TRBD2 identical over 13 bases. This CDR3 contains 16 residues. Germline CDR1 and CDR2: MNHEY and SMNVEV (reference sequence). V shed 7 bases, J shed 4 bases, and the junction held 8 bases outside the gene matches.